This TCR beta chain was observed in a study of blood T cell repertoires in COVID-19. In the study overall: Researchers got acute and convalescent COVID-19 samples from the United States, Italy and Spain.

Assay used: immunoSEQ multiplex PCR; TCRdb lists only in-frame clones, some missing. The table includes 70,000 to 95,000 clones, 85% to 90% detected once. Trimming took 0 bases from V and 4 from J; bases not matched to a gene: 5. Germline CDR1 is LGHNA and CDR2 is YNFKEQ. The CDR3 has 15 amino acids. The sequence came from a woman aged 80 or older with active COVID-19. The specimen was peripheral blood. The rearrangement uses TRBV4-2 and TRBJ2-7; 8 bases map to TRBD2. The CDR3: CASSQEREGHYEQYF. The CDR3 DNA reads as TGTGCCAGCAGCCAAGAACGGGAGGGCCATTACGAGCAGTACTTC.